This T cell receptor beta chain was observed in a study of blood T cell repertoires in COVID-19. Profiling relied on immunoSEQ multiplex PCR, and the TCRdb table lists in-frame clones only, not all of them. The table records 150,000 to 200,000 clones, approximately 91% of them present only once. The study assigned cohorts using participant-reported clinical history. Trimming took 6 bases from V and 14 from J, leaving 20 bases between them. The CDR3 runs 14 residues. The germline gives CDR1 LNHDA, CDR2 SQIVND (reference sequence). Sequenced sample: PBMCs or T cells enriched from blood (not recorded which). The V call is TRBV19, the J call TRBJ1-6, with D perhaps matching TRBD1 (5 bases). This receptor was taken from a woman aged 18-29 years who had recovered from COVID-19. The CDR3: CASRSTALWGALHF. Here the CDR3 DNA reads TGTGCCAGTAGATCGACAGCGCTTTGGGGGGCCCTCCACTTT.